This T cell receptor (beta chain) came from a study of CD8 T cells in ankylosing spondylitis. MiXCR was run by TCRdb on the 5' RACE reads, yielding one entry per CDR3 protein. The sample has roughly 180,000 distinct CDR3 sequences, around a tenth seen once. This clonotype has a count of ten or more. As yet, its antigen is unknown. The V end was cut by 1 base, the J end by 7 bases, with 2 bases between. This CDR3 spans 12 amino acids. Study-wide results and caveats: Disease-linked clones bore a CD8+ phenotype and were relatively rare in peripheral blood. Clones tied to disease were said to be significantly enriched in matched ankylosing spondylitis synovial fluid. Earlier reports found some motif variants in synovial fluid and blood in reactive arthritis. Blood from ankylosing spondylitis patients appeared to carry a characteristic roughly 8-variant TCR beta motif.

The gene calls are TRBV12-3 or TRBV12-4 and TRBJ1-6; D unclear. Specimen: blood, either unsorted or a sorted T cell fraction (not recorded which). The sequence was collected from a male donor with ankylosing spondylitis or in good health (not recorded which). CDR3 protein: CASSLGNSPLHF. The DNA of the CDR3 is TGTGCCAGCAGTTTAGGGAATTCACCCCTCCACTTT.